The next 14 T cell receptor beta chains were all read from a single sample in a study of T cell changes during pregnancy in multiple sclerosis (dated 2019 in TCRdb). Library construction relied on the immunoSEQ multiplex PCR assay. The table comes from immuneACCESS by way of TCRdb, which keeps in-frame sequences with V and J called. Part of the clones is missing from these tables; in studies checked, under half for an unresolved V gene and the rest for unknown reasons. The sample data list 60,000 to 90,000 clones, and around 91% of these were observed just once. The top ten clones comprise under 2.5% of the sample. Sample: peripheral blood, taken before pregnancy. The receptors were gathered from a female donor with multiple sclerosis, enrolled in a pregnancy study.

The chain recombines TRBV9 with TRBJ2-1, with 8 nucleotides matching TRBD2. From germline, CDR1 is SGDLS and CDR2 YYNGEE. CDR3 length: 18 residues. The junction had 15 bases not matched to a gene; V was cut back by 4 bases and J by 3 bases. CDR3 residues: CASSLEERGGRGYNEQFF. The CDR3 bases are TGTGCCAGCAGCCTAGAAGAACGGGGGGGCCGAGGCTACAATGAGCAGTTCTTC.

The V and J genes are TRBV4-3 and TRBJ2-5; maybe TRBD1 (6 bases). The CDR3 contains 14 residues. Trimming took off 0 bases at V and 4 bases at J, with 9 bases between the two ends. Germline loops: CDR1 LGHNA, CDR2 YSLEER. The DNA of the CDR3 is TGCGCCAGCAGCCAAGACACAGGGTTAGAGACCCAGTACTTC. Its translation: CASSQDTGLETQYF.

This clone showed up just once. The chain uses TRBV7-6 and TRBJ2-3; possible D gene TRBD2, 6 bases. This CDR3 has 13 amino acids. V gave up 4 bases and J gave up 11 bases, with 16 bases separating them. CDR1 SGHVS and CDR2 FNYEAQ come from the germline V gene. CDR3 region: CASSSLPGERQYF. The CDR3 DNA follows: TGTGCCAGCAGCTCCCTCCCGGGGGAAAGGCAGTATTTT.

CDR3 sequence: CSAVRDRGTDTQYF. The CDR3 nucleotides are TGCAGCGCGGTACGGGACAGGGGAACAGATACGCAGTATTTT. This rearrangement joins TRBV29-1 to TRBJ2-3; the match to TRBD1 covers 10 bases. CDR1 and CDR2 (germline): SQVTM, ANQGSEA. Trimming removed 7 bases from V and 3 bases from J; junction bases left unmatched: 7. CDR3 length equals 14 residues.

This clone occurred once. This chain links TRBV10-3 with TRBJ1-1, with a tentative D call TRBD1 (6 bases). Trimming cost V 7 bases and J 1 base, with 10 bases left between them. The CDR3 consists of 13 residues. Germline CDR1 and CDR2: ENHRY and SYGVKD. CDR3 DNA: TGTGCCATCACAGGGGCCGGGAACACTGAAGCTTTCTTT. Amino acid sequence: CAITGAGNTEAFF.

The chain carries TRBV5-1 and TRBJ1-4, with 9 bases aligning to TRBD1. The CDR3 runs to 14 residues. With V trimmed by 2 bases and J by 5 bases, 1 base remained unmatched. Germline V gives CDR1 SGHRS, CDR2 YFSETQ. The CDR3 here is CASSFDRGNEKLFF. The CDR3 DNA reads as TGCGCCAGCAGCTTTGACAGGGGGAATGAAAAACTGTTTTTT.

The chain combines TRBV4-3 with TRBJ2-1, with D possibly TRBD1 on 5 matching bases. Trimming took 4 bases from V and 4 from J, leaving 11 bases between them. The CDR3 extends over 14 amino acids. In germline, CDR1 is LGHNA, CDR2 YSLEER. This chain's CDR3 is CASSPADIYNEQFF. CDR3 nucleotides: TGCGCCAGCAGCCCCGCGGACATATACAATGAGCAGTTCTTC.

This chain links TRBV7-3 with TRBJ2-3; 10 bases fit TRBD2. V trimming: 4 bases; J trimming: 1 base; junction bases outside the gene matches: 5. Germline V gene data show CDR1 as SGHTA and CDR2 as FQGTGA. The CDR3 totals 16 residues. Here the CDR3 reads CASSSPGTSGTDTQYF. The DNA of the CDR3 is TGTGCCAGCAGCTCCCCCGGGACTAGCGGCACAGATACGCAGTATTTT.

The rearrangement joins TRBV5-1 to TRBJ1-2; unclear D gene. The V and J ends lost 1 base and 3 bases respectively, with 7 bases between them. The V gene's germline CDR1 is SGHRS and CDR2 YFSETQ. This CDR3 has 13 amino acids. In DNA, the CDR3 is TGCGCCAGCAGCTTGAACAGATACTATGGCTACACCTTC. Translated: CASSLNRYYGYTF.

The genes are TRBV5-5 and TRBJ1-1; tentative D call: TRBD1 (5 bases). Germline-derived CDR1 and CDR2 are SGHKS and YYEKEE (reference sequence). V was shortened by 4 bases and J by 1 base, with 14 bases between the two germline ends. The CDR3 extends over 15 amino acids. Here the CDR3 DNA reads TGTGCCAGCAGCGTCCGACAGCAGTCGAACACTGAAGCTTTCTTT. It translates to CASSVRQQSNTEAFF.

The gene calls are TRBV6-5 and TRBJ2-7, with D hard to call. The V end lost 5 bases, the J end lost 3 bases, and 14 bases lay between the germline ends. Per germline, CDR1 MNHEY and CDR2 SVGAGI. This CDR3 spans 14 amino acids. CDR3 DNA: TGTGCCAGCAGTCGAAGGAGTCCGGGCTACGAGCAGTACTTC. Protein sequence: CASSRRSPGYEQYF.

This chain uses TRBV11-2 with TRBJ2-7; D might be TRBD1 (6 bases). Germline-derived CDR1 and CDR2 are SGHAT and FQNNGV. CDR3 length: 14 residues. With 1 base removed from V and 11 bases from J, the gap between germline ends came to 18 bases. CDR3 residues: CASSLAFLRGGKYF. CDR3 bases: TGTGCCAGCAGCTTAGCCTTTCTCAGGGGTGGAAAGTACTTC.

The rearrangement links TRBV15 to TRBJ1-1; D is ambiguous. Deletions cut 4 bases from V and 5 bases from J, with 8 bases between. The CDR3 sequence is 12 residues long. CDR1 and CDR2 from the germline V gene are LNHNV and YYDKDF (reference sequence). The CDR3 loop reads CATSNSETEAFF. Here the CDR3 DNA reads TGTGCCACCAGCAATTCGGAGACTGAAGCTTTCTTT.

The CDR3 region has the DNA TGCGCCAGCAGCTCGGGACTAGCGGGGGTAATATGGGACACCGGGGAGCTGTTTTTT. Its translation: CASSSGLAGVIWDTGELFF. V is TRBV5-1 and J is TRBJ2-2, with 14 positions matching TRBD2. V gave up 3 bases and J gave up 3 bases; unmatched junction bases: 10. CDR1 and CDR2 from the germline V gene are SGHRS and YFSETQ. The CDR3 is 19 residues long.